The 7 T cell receptor beta chains below all came from one sample that was sequenced in a study of T cell repertoires in cytomegalovirus infection (dated by TCRdb to about 2019). The intended sense of this specimen's treatment or condition label: in vitro stimulation with specific CMV peptide epitopes to enrich CMV-specific T cells. These receptors are not linked to any known antigen. For sequencing, an Illumina HiSeq 1500 was employed. The raw public data were reprocessed by TCRdb itself: fastp quality trimming at Q25, MiXCR clonotype calling, in-frame beta chains only. CDR3 protein duplicates are merged, each entry listing the most common genes and DNA. Within this sample are 600,000 to 700,000 distinct CDR3 sequences, with roughly 30% of them counted one time only. The ten top clones hold about 18% of the sample. The source material was cultured PBMCs, sampled from culture after CMV antigen stimulation. These receptors all come from a human donor in good health (CMV status not recorded). Some clones in this sample may be carry-over from other donors' samples.

This clonotype occurred a few times. This chain links TRBV5-1 with TRBJ2-7; perhaps TRBD1 as D (6 bases). V lost 3 bases, J lost 0 bases, and 13 bases lay in between. Germline CDR1 is SGHRS and CDR2 is YFSETQ. This CDR3 spans 15 amino acids. CDR3 sequence reads: CASSSGQTFSYEQYF. CDR3 DNA: TGCGCCAGCAGCTCTGGACAGACTTTCTCCTACGAGCAGTACTTC.

This clonotype was found many times. This rearrangement joins TRBV7-2 to TRBJ2-1; weak D call: TRBD1 (5 bases). V was cut by 1 base and J by 14 bases, with 15 bases left in between. Germline CDR1 is SGHTA and CDR2 is FQGNSA. The CDR3 consists of 13 residues. The CDR3 protein is CASSLEGLGLKFF. As DNA, the CDR3 is TGTGCCAGCAGCTTAGAGGGGCTAGGGTTGAAGTTCTTC.

This clonotype occurred a few times. The CDR3 region is CASMTGSMNTEAFF. The CDR3 nucleotides are TGTGCCAGCATGACAGGTAGCATGAACACTGAAGCTTTCTTT. The chain carries TRBV12-3 or TRBV12-4 and TRBJ1-1, with D possibly matching TRBD1 (6 bases). CDR3 size: 14 residues. Trimming took off 7 bases at V and 0 bases at J, with 12 bases between the two ends.

This clonotype was seen a handful of times. The chain links TRBV7-6 to TRBJ2-7, with 7 bases that match TRBD2. The CDR3 spans 11 residues. Germline loops: CDR1 SGHVS, CDR2 FNYEAQ. Here the CDR3 reads CASSLDGGSIV. CDR3 nucleotides: TGTGCCAGCAGCTTAGATGGCGGGAGCATTGTC.

This rearrangement joins TRBV2 to TRBJ2-3; no clear D. Per the germline V gene, CDR1 is SNHLY and CDR2 is FYNNEI. CDR3 length: 13 amino acids. V lost 1 base and J lost 7, with 9 bases in between. CDR3 bases: TGTGCCAGCAGTGAAGGTTGGCAAAATACGCAGTATTTT. It yields the protein CASSEGWQNTQYF. Complete variable domain (other parts from reference TRBV2 and TRBJ2-3): EPEVTQTPSHQVTQMGQEVILRCVPISNHLYFYWYRQILGQKVEFLVSFYNNEISEKSEIFDDQFSVERPDGSNFTLKIRSTKLEDSAMYFCASSEGWQNTQYFGPGTRLTVL.

The rearrangement uses TRBV7-2 and TRBJ2-1; D gene uncertain. This CDR3 is 12 amino acids long. Trimming took 0 bases from V and 15 from J, leaving 12 bases between them. CDR1 is SGHTA, CDR2 FQGNSA, per germline. The CDR3 region is CASSLARQERFF. Here the CDR3 DNA reads TGTGCCAGCAGCTTAGCCCGCCAGGAGAGGTTCTTC.

This clonotype showed up just once. The genes are TRBV7-6 and TRBJ2-3; 9 positions agree with TRBD1. Germline lookup yields CDR1 SGHVS and CDR2 FNYEAQ. V lost 4 bases to trimming and J lost 2 bases; unmatched junction nucleotides: 4. CDR3 length: 15 residues. CDR3 region: CASSSGTGYTDTQYF. CDR3 DNA: TGTGCCAGCAGCTCCGGGACAGGGTACACAGATACGCAGTATTTT.